This T cell receptor beta chain was captured by sequencing in a study of post-analysis software for immune sequencing data. Across the whole study: Patients with relapsing-remitting, secondary progressive and progressive-relapsing multiple sclerosis courses were all represented. Study results and limitations: Higher frequency in patients than in controls was seen for about five TRBV segments, with TRBV5-6, TRBV5-1 and TRBV20-1 among them. Samples from a shared batch, those prepared together, strongly co-clustered by F measure.

The authors incorporated unique molecular identifiers into the TCR beta cDNA libraries. Each sample of about 1 to 10 million input T cells yielded around 500,000 cDNA molecules, so each molecule approximated one T cell. A single record per CDR3 protein comes from TCRdb applying MiXCR to the PCR reads. The data contain about 820,000 distinct CDR3 sequences, approximately 53% of them singletons. This clonotype was recorded a few times. Antigen unknown. The germline V gene encodes CDR1 SGHRS and CDR2 YFSETQ. CDR3 length: 14 amino acids. V was trimmed by 3 bases and J by 0 bases, leaving 10 bases between them.

The receptor comes from a girl aged 10 to 17 with multiple sclerosis. This chain links TRBV5-1 with TRBJ2-7; TRBD1 is a possible D gene (5 bases). Source material: blood. The CDR3 sequence is CASSSDTSSYEQYF. Written as DNA, the CDR3 is TGCGCCAGCAGCTCGGACACGAGCTCCTACGAGCAGTACTTC.